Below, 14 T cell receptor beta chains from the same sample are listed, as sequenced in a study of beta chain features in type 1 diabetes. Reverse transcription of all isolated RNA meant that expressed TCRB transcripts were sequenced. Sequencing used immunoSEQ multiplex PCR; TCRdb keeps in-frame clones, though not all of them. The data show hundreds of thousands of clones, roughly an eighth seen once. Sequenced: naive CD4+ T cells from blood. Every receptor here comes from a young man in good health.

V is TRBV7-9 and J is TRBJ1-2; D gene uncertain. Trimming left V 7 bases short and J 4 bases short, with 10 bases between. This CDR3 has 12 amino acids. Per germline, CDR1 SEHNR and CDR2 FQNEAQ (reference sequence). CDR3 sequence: CASTPEAYGYTF. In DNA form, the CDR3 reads TGTGCCAGCACCCCAGAGGCCTATGGCTACACCTTC.

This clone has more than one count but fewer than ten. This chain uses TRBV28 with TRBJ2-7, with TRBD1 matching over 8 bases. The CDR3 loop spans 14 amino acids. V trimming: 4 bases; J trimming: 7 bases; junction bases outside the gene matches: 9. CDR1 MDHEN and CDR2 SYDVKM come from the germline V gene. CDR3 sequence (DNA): TGTGCCAGCAGTTCTGCGGACAGGGTGGGTGAGCAGTACTTC. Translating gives CASSSADRVGEQYF.

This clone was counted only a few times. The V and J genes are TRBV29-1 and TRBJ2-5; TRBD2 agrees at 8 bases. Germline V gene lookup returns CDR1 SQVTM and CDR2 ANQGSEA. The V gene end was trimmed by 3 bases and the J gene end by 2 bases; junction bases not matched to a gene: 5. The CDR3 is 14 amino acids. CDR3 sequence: CSVEVPSGQETQYF. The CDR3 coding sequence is TGCAGCGTTGAGGTACCTAGCGGGCAAGAGACCCAGTACTTC.

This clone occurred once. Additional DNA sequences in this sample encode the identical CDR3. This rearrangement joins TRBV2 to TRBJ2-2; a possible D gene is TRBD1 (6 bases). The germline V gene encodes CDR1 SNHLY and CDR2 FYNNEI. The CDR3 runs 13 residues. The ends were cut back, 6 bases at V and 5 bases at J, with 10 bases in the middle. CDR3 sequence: CASSPQGTGELFF. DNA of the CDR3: TGTGCCAGCAGCCCACAGGGTACCGGGGAGCTGTTTTTT.

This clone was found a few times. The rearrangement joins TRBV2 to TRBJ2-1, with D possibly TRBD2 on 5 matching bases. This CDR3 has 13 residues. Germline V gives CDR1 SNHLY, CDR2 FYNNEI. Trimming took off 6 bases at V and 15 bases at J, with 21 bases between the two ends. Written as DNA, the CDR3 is TGTGCCAGCAGCCCTGGACTTACCCTCGATCCGTTCTTC. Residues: CASSPGLTLDPFF.

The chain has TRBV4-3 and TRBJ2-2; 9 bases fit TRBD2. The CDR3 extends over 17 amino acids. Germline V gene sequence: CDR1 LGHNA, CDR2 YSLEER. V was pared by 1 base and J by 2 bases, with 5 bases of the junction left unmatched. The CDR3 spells CASSQGLAAPNTGELFF. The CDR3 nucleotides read TGCGCCAGCAGCCAAGGACTAGCGGCGCCTAACACCGGGGAGCTGTTTTTT.

CDR3: CASSPRDRVYNEQFF. The CDR3 nucleotides read TGTGCCAGCAGCCCCCGGGACAGGGTCTACAATGAGCAGTTCTTC. This chain uses TRBV7-6 with TRBJ2-1, with 9 bases aligning to TRBD1. V trimming: 5 bases; J trimming: 3 bases; junction bases outside the gene matches: 5. CDR3 size: 15 residues. Germline V lookup: CDR1 SGHVS, CDR2 FNYEAQ.

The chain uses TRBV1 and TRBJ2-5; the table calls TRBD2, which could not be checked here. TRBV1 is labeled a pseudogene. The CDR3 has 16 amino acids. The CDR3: CTSSFRWSGGQETQYF. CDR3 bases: TGCACCAGCAGCTTCAGGTGGAGCGGGGGCCAAGAGACCCAGTACTTC.

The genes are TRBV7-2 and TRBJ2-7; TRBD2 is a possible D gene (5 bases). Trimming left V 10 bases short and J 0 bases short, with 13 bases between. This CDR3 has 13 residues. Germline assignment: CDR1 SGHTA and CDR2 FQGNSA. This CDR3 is CATTKGASYEQYF. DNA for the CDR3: TGTGCCACCACCAAGGGAGCCTCCTACGAGCAGTACTTC. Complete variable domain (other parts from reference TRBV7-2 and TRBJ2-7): GAGVSQSPSNKVTEKGKDVELRCDPISGHTALYWYRQSLGQGLEFLIYFQGNSAPDKSGLPSDRFSAERTGGSVSTLTIQRTQQEDSAVYLCATTKGASYEQYFGPGTRLTVT.

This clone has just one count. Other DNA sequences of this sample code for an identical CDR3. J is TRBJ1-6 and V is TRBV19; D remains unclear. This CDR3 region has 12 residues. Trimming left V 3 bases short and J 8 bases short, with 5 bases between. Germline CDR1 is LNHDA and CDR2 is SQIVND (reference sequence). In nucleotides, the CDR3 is TGTGCCAGTAGTATCGGGGATTCACCCCTCCACTTT. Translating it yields CASSIGDSPLHF.

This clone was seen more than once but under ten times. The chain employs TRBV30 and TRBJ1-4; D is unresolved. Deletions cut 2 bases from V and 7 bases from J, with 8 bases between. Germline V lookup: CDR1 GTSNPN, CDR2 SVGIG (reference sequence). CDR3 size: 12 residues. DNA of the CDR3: TGTGCCTGGAGTCCAGGACTTGAAAAACTGTTTTTT. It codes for CAWSPGLEKLFF. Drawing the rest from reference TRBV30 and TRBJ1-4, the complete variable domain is SQTIHQWPATLVQPVGSPLSLECTVEGTSNPNLYWYRQAAGRGLQLLFYSVGIGQISSEVPQNLSASRPQDRQFILSSKKLLLSDSGFYLCAWSPGLEKLFFGSGTQLSVL.

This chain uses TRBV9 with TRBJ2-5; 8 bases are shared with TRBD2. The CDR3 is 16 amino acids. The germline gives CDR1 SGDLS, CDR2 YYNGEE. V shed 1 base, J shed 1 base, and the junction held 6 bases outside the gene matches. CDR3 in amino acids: CASSVPRGGPQETQYF. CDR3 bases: TGTGCCAGCAGCGTACCCCGCGGGGGGCCCCAAGAGACCCAGTACTTC.

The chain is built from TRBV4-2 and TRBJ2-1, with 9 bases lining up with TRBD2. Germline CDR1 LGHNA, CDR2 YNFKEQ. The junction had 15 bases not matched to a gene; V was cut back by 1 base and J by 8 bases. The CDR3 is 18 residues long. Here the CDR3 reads CASSQAGGRALRGDEQFF. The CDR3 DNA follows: TGTGCCAGCAGCCAAGCGGGCGGGAGGGCCCTCCGGGGGGATGAGCAGTTCTTC.

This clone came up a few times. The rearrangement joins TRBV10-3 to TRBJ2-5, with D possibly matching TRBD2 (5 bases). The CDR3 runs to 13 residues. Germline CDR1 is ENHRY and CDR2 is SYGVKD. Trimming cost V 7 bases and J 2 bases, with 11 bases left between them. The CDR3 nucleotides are TGTGCCATCACTGGGAGTTTACAAGAGACCCAGTACTTC. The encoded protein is CAITGSLQETQYF.